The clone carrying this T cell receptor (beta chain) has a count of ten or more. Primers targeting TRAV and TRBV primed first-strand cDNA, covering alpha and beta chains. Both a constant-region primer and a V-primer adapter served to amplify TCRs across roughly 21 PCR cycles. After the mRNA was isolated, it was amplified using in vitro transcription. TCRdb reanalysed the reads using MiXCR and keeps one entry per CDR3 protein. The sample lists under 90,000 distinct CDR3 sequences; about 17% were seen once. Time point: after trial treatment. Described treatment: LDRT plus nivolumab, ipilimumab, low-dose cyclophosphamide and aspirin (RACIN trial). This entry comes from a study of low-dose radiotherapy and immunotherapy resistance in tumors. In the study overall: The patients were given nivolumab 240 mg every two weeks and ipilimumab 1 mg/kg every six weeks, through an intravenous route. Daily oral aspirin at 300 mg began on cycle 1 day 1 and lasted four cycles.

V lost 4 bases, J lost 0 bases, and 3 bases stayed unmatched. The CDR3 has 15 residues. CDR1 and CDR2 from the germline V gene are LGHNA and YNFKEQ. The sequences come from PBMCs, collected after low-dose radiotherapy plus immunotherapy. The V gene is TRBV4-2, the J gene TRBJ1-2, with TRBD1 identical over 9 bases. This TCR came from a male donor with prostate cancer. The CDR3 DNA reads TGTGCCAGCAGCCCGACAGGGGGAGCTAACTATGGCTACACCTTC. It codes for CASSPTGGANYGYTF.